These 4 T cell receptor beta chains came from one sample sequenced in a study of blood T cells in healthy people across ages. A second PCR, run for about 6 to 11 cycles, used a sample-barcoded 5' primer plus a J-beta primer mix. Via MiXCR, TCRdb re-called the 5' RACE reads, giving one row per CDR3 protein. The sample consists of 450,000 to 700,000 distinct CDR3 sequences, roughly 29% of them appearing once. What was sequenced was blood. The source of these receptors is a woman in her 70s in good health.

The chain uses TRBV6-5 and TRBJ2-7; 8 nucleotides match TRBD2. CDR1 is MNHEY, CDR2 SVGAGI, per germline. The trim removed 6 bases at V and 4 bases at J, leaving 8 bases unmatched. The CDR3 loop spans 14 amino acids. CDR3 sequence: CASRPAGAGYEQYF. In DNA form, the CDR3 reads TGTGCCAGCAGACCAGCGGGGGCCGGGTACGAGCAGTACTTC.

The chain carries TRBV6-1 and TRBJ1-2; D unclear. The CDR3 contains 11 residues. The V gene lost 8 bases and the J gene lost 8 bases, with 12 bases spanning the gap. Germline V gene data show CDR1 as MNHNS and CDR2 as SASEGT. CDR3 protein: CASRRVEGYTF. The DNA of the CDR3 is TGTGCCAGCCGGAGGGTGGAGGGCTACACCTTC.

The chain uses TRBV12-3 or TRBV12-4 and TRBJ1-5; TRBD1 aligns across 7 bases. V gave up 5 bases and J gave up 6 bases; unmatched junction bases: 4. This CDR3 has 13 residues. CDR3 in amino acids: CASSPYRGQPQHF. CDR3 nucleotide sequence: TGTGCCAGCAGTCCTTACAGGGGTCAGCCCCAGCATTTT.

A single count supports this clonotype. The chain uses TRBV30 and TRBJ1-1; D possibly corresponds to TRBD1 (5 bases). Trimming stripped 1 base from V and 5 bases from J, with 14 bases between. The CDR3 sequence is 14 residues long. Looked up from germline, CDR1 is GTSNPN and CDR2 is SVGIG (reference sequence). Here the CDR3 DNA reads TGTGCCTGGAGTGAAGTGGCAGGGACTACTGAAGCTTTCTTT. Its protein is CAWSEVAGTTEAFF.